The rows below give T cell receptor beta chains drawn from one sample of a study of blood T cell repertoires in COVID-19. Sequencing was performed with immunoSEQ multiplex PCR; in TCRdb, only in-frame clones are kept and a portion is missing. The sample includes a few hundred thousand clones, around 88% of them seen just once. Sequenced material: PBMCs or T cells enriched from blood (not recorded which). The receptors originated from a woman under 40 who had recovered from COVID-19. CDR3s include the opening cysteine and the closing phenylalanine or tryptophan. D genes are given only for firm matches. Size tells how often a clone was seen (once, few, many) or the class of an expanded clone, and some rows leave it out.

J gene	V gene	clone size	D gene	CDR3 protein	CDR3 DNA
TRBJ1-5	TRBV28	NA	NA	CASRELTQDSNQPQHF	TGTGCCAGCAGAGAACTGACACAGGATAGCAATCAGCCCCAGCATTTT
TRBJ1-2	TRBV5-1	NA	TRBD1	CASSRQAPGQGMENYGYTF	TGCGCCAGCAGCCGCCAGGCCCCGGGACAGGGAATGGAGAACTATGGCTACACCTTC
TRBJ2-5	TRBV7-2	NA	NA	CASSLAGVTQYF	TGTGCCAGCAGCTTAGCCGGGGTGACCCAGTACTTC
TRBJ2-1	TRBV27	NA	TRBD1	CASNLDRGRFNEQFF	TGTGCCAGCAACCTGGACAGGGGGCGCTTCAATGAGCAGTTCTTC
TRBJ1-4	TRBV6-5	NA	NA	CASSPRQASNEKLFF	TGTGCCAGCAGCCCCCGCCAGGCGTCGAATGAAAAACTGTTTTTT
TRBJ1-2	TRBV19	NA	NA	CASKGDGNSYGYTF	TGTGCCAGTAAGGGGGACGGAAACTCATATGGCTACACCTTC
TRBJ1-2	TRBV2	NA	NA	CASSERREGYGYTF	TGTGCCAGCAGTGAACGGCGGGAAGGTTATGGCTACACCTTC
TRBJ2-7	TRBV4-2	NA	TRBD2	CASSQVLERDHYEQYF	TGTGCCAGCAGCCAAGTCTTAGAGCGGGACCACTACGAGCAGTACTTC
TRBJ2-3	TRBV9	NA	NA	CASSVKERRTDTQYF	TGTGCCAGCAGCGTAAAAGAGCGGCGAACAGATACGCAGTATTTT
TRBJ2-2	TRBV6-2/TRBV6-3	NA	NA	CASSRSSYTGELFF	TGTGCCAGCAGTAGGAGTTCCTACACCGGGGAGCTGTTTTTT
TRBJ1-1	TRBV28	NA	NA	CASTWGGGDTEAFF	TGTGCCAGCACTTGGGGGGGAGGGGACACTGAAGCTTTCTTT
TRBJ2-5	TRBV5-6	once	NA	CASSLAQRNSKETQYF	TGTGCCAGCAGCTTGGCACAGCGGAACAGCAAAGAGACCCAGTACTTC
TRBJ1-6	TRBV25-1	NA	NA	CASSGQGLYNSPLHF	TGTGCCAGCAGCGGGCAGGGCCTCTATAATTCACCCCTCCACTTT
TRBJ2-7	TRBV24-1	once	TRBD2	CATSASGGDPSYEQYF	TGTGCCACCAGTGCCTCGGGAGGGGACCCCTCCTACGAGCAGTACTTC
TRBJ2-7	TRBV4-3	NA	TRBD2	CASSQQAASGGTYEQYF	TGCGCCAGCAGCCAACAAGCCGCTAGCGGGGGAACCTACGAGCAGTACTTC
TRBJ2-3	TRBV19	NA	TRBD2	CASSPGSLAGNTQYF	TGTGCCAGTAGTCCCGGTTCGCTAGCGGGGAATACGCAGTATTTT
TRBJ2-5	TRBV2	NA	NA	CASLLNGETQYF	TGTGCCAGCCTACTCAACGGAGAGACCCAGTACTTC
TRBJ1-1	TRBV29-1	NA	NA	CSVEGLDRNTEAFF	TGCAGCGTTGAAGGGTTAGACAGGAACACTGAAGCTTTCTTT
TRBJ2-1	TRBV7-3	NA	NA	CASSHFQISSYNEQFF	TGTGCCAGCAGTCATTTCCAAATTAGCTCCTACAATGAGCAGTTCTTC
TRBJ2-1	TRBV5-4	NA	NA	CASSLGLKYNEQFF	TGTGCCAGCAGCTTGGGACTTAAATACAATGAGCAGTTCTTC
TRBJ2-7	TRBV6-2/TRBV6-3	once	NA	CASSFDSFEGGYEQYF	TGTGCCAGCAGTTTCGACAGTTTCGAAGGGGGCTACGAGCAGTACTTC
TRBJ2-1	TRBV27	NA	NA	CASSPRTRGNEQFF	TGTGCCAGCAGTCCCCGGACTAGGGGGAATGAGCAGTTCTTC
TRBJ1-2	TRBV4-1	once	TRBD1	CASSQGGTGGLRGYTF	TGCGCCAGCAGCCAGGGGGGGACAGGGGGCTTGAGGGGCTACACCTTC
TRBJ2-7	TRBV11-1	NA	TRBD1	CASGDRDRGFREQYF	TGTGCCAGCGGAGACCGGGACAGGGGATTTAGGGAGCAGTACTTC
TRBJ1-2	TRBV19	NA	NA	CASSIADTSPRRYGYTF	TGTGCCAGTAGTATCGCGGACACCTCGCCTCGTCGGTATGGCTACACCTTC
TRBJ2-5	TRBV6-5	few	NA	CASSYSFSGETQYF	TGTGCCAGCAGTTACTCATTTTCCGGAGAGACCCAGTACTTC
TRBJ1-3	TRBV24-1	NA	NA	CADHFRDISSGNTIYF	TGTGCTGATCATTTCCGGGACATCAGCTCTGGAAACACCATATATTTT
TRBJ1-2	TRBV5-8	NA	NA	CASSIHRSGGYGYTF	TGTGCCAGCAGCATCCACCGCTCCGGAGGGTATGGCTACACCTTC
TRBJ1-2	TRBV3-1/TRBV3-2	NA	NA	CASSTSSQGSRYGYTF	TGTGCCAGCAGTACATCGTCCCAGGGGTCGAGGTATGGCTACACCTTC
TRBJ1-5	TRBV28	few	NA	CASRNGQLSNQPQHF	TGTGCCAGCAGAAACGGACAGCTTAGCAATCAGCCCCAGCATTTT
TRBJ1-2	TRBV19	NA	NA	CASSINSRGNYGYTF	TGTGCCAGTAGTATAAATTCCCGGGGGAACTATGGCTACACCTTC
TRBJ2-1	TRBV13	NA	TRBD2	CASSSLRVAGALIYNEQFF	TGTGCCAGCAGCTCGTTACGGGTAGCGGGAGCTCTGATCTACAATGAGCAGTTCTTC
TRBJ2-7	TRBV5-1	NA	NA	CASSLGHGDNYEQYF	TGCGCCAGCAGCTTGGGACACGGGGACAACTACGAGCAGTACTTC
TRBJ2-1	TRBV19	NA	TRBD2	CASSLLAGEAGEQFF	TGTGCCAGTAGTCTACTAGCGGGGGAAGCAGGTGAGCAGTTCTTC
TRBJ2-4	TRBV5-4	NA	NA	CASSFGGPGMNIQYF	TGTGCCAGCAGCTTCGGGGGGCCCGGGATGAACATTCAGTACTTC
TRBJ1-1	TRBV14	NA	TRBD1	CASSSRDRGVWTEAFF	TGTGCCAGCAGCTCTAGGGACAGGGGTGTTTGGACTGAAGCTTTCTTT
TRBJ2-7	TRBV7-2	NA	NA	CASSAYASSYEQYF	TGTGCCAGCAGCGCTTACGCCAGTTCCTACGAGCAGTACTTC
TRBJ2-7	TRBV18	NA	NA	CASSPGDYEQYF	TGTGCCAGCTCACCCGGAGATTACGAGCAGTACTTC
TRBJ2-1	TRBV4-2	NA	TRBD1	CASSQGGTGAYNEQFF	TGTGCCAGCAGCCAAGGCGGGACAGGGGCCTACAATGAGCAGTTCTTC
TRBJ2-5	TRBV5-8	NA	TRBD1	CASSLAGPDRVETQYF	TGTGCCAGCAGCTTGGCTGGCCCCGACAGGGTGGAGACCCAGTACTTC
TRBJ2-1	TRBV7-2	NA	NA	CASSLTRQYHNEQFF	TGTGCCAGCAGCTTAACTCGACAGTACCACAATGAGCAGTTCTTC
TRBJ1-5	TRBV28	NA	NA	CASTPFPPHSSNQPQHF	TGTGCCAGCACCCCATTTCCCCCCCACAGTAGCAATCAGCCCCAGCATTTT
TRBJ2-2	TRBV5-4	NA	NA	CASSLGAGPNTGELFF	TGTGCCAGCAGCTTGGGGGCGGGACCGAACACCGGGGAGCTGTTTTTT
TRBJ1-1	TRBV30	NA	NA	CAWSVHQNTEAFF	TGTGCCTGGAGTGTACACCAGAACACTGAAGCTTTCTTT
TRBJ2-7	TRBV30	NA	NA	CAWSSLSTGLLYEQYF	TGTGCCTGGAGCTCTTTGAGTACAGGGCTACTCTACGAGCAGTACTTC
TRBJ1-4	TRBV18	NA	NA	CASSPEGGNEKLFF	TGTGCCAGCTCACCAGAAGGGGGAAATGAAAAACTGTTTTTT